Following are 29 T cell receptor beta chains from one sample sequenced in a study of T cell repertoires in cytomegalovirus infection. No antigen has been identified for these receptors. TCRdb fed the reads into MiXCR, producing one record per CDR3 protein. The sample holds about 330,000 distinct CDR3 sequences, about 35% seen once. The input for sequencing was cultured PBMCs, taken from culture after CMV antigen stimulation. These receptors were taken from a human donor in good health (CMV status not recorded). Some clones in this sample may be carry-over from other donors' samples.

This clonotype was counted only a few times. The CDR3 spells CASTLQSGGQGRRGYTF. The CDR3 nucleotides are TGTGCCAGCACCCTCCAGTCGGGCGGGCAGGGTCGTCGTGGCTACACCTTC. The chain is built from TRBV7-2 and TRBJ1-2, with D tentatively TRBD1 (5 bases). V shed 7 bases and J shed 7 bases, with 28 bases lying between them. Germline V gene data show CDR1 as SGHTA and CDR2 as FQGNSA. This CDR3 spans 17 amino acids.

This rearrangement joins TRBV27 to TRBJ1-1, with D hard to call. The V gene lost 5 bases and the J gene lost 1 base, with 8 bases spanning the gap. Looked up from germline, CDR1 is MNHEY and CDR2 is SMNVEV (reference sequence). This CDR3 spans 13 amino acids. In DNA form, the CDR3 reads TGTGCCAGCAGTGCGATTAAGAACACTGAAGCTTTCTTT. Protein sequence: CASSAIKNTEAFF.

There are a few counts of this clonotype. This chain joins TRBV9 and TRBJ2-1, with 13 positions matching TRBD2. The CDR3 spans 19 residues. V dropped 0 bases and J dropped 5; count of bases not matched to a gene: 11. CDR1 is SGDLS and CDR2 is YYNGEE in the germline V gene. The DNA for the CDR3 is TGTGCCAGCAGCGTAGCACATCCGGGACTAGCGGGGCCGAACAATGAGCAGTTCTTC. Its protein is CASSVAHPGLAGPNNEQFF.

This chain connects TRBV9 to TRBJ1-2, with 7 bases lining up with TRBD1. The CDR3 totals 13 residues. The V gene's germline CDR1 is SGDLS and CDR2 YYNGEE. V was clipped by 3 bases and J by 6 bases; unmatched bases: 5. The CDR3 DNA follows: TGTGCCAGCAGCGCCACAGGGGCGAATGGCTACACCTTC. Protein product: CASSATGANGYTF.

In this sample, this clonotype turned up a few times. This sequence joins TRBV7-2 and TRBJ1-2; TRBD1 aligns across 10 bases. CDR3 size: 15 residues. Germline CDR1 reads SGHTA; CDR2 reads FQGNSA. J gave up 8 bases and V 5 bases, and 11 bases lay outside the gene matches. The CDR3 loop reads CASSRRNGQGGGYTF. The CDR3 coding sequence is TGTGCCAGCAGCCGACGAAACGGACAGGGGGGGGGCTACACCTTC.

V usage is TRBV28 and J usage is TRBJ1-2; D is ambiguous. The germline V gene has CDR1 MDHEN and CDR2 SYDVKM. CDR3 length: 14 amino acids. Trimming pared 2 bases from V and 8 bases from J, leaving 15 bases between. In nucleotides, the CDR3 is TGTGCCAGCAGTTTAAGCCTTGGAGGCGGGGGCTACACCTTC. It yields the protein CASSLSLGGGGYTF.

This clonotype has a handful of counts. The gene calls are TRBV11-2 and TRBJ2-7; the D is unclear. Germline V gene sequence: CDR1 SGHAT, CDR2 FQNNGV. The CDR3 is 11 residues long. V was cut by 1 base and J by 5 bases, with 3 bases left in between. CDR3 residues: CASSLGNEQYV. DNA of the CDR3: TGTGCCAGCAGCTTAGGGAACGAGCAGTACGTC.

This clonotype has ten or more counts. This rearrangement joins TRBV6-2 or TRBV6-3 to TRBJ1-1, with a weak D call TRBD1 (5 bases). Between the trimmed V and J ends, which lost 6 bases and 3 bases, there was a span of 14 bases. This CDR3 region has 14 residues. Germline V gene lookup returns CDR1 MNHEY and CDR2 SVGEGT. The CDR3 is CASSPGTEYTEAFF. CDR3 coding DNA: TGTGCCAGCAGCCCCGGGACTGAGTACACTGAAGCTTTCTTT.

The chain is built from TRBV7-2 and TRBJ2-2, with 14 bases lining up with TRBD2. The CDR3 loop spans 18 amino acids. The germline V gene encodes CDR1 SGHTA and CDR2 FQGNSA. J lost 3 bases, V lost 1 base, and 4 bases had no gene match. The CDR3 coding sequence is TGTGCCAGCAGCTTAGGACTAGCGGGAGGGGTTCACACCGGGGAGCTGTTTTTT. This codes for CASSLGLAGGVHTGELFF.

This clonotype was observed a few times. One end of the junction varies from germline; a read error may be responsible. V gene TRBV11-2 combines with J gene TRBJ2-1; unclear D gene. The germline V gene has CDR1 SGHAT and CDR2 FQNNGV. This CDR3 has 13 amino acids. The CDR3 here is CASSVDKGRKEFF. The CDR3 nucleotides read TGTGCCAGCAGCGTAGACAAGGGCAGGAAGGAGTTCTTC.

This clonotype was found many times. The CDR3 region is CASSLEPSGFTDTQYF. The CDR3 DNA sequence: TGTGCCAGCAGCTTAGAGCCTAGCGGGTTCACAGATACGCAGTATTTT. The chain joins TRBV7-2 to TRBJ2-3; 8 nucleotides line up with TRBD2. The CDR3 totals 16 residues. In germline, CDR1 is SGHTA, CDR2 FQGNSA. The junction had 5 bases not matched to a gene; V was cut back by 1 base and J by 2 bases.

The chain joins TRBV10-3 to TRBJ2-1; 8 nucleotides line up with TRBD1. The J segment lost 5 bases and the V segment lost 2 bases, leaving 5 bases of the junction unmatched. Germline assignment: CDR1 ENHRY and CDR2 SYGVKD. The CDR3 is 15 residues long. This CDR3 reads CAISENWTGHNEQFF. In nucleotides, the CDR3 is TGTGCCATCAGTGAGAATTGGACAGGGCACAATGAGCAGTTCTTC.

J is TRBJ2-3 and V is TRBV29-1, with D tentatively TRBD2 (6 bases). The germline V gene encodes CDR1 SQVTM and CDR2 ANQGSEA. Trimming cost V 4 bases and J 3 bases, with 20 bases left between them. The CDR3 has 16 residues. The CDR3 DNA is TGCAGCGTTGGGGGGGTATTCGACCTTCAGACAGATACGCAGTATTTT. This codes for CSVGGVFDLQTDTQYF.

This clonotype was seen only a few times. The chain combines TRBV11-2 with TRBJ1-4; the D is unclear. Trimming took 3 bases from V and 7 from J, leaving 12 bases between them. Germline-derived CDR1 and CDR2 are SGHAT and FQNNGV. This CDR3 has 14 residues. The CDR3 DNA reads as TGTGCCAGCAGCTTGTGGTTGGGTAGTGAAAAACTGTTTTTT. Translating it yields CASSLWLGSEKLFF.

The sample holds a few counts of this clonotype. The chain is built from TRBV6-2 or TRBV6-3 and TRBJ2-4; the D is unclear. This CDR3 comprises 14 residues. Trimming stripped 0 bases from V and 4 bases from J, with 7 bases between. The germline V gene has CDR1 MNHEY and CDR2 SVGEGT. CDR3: CASSYSGSKNIQYF. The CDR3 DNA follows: TGTGCCAGCAGTTACTCCGGGTCGAAAAACATTCAGTACTTC.

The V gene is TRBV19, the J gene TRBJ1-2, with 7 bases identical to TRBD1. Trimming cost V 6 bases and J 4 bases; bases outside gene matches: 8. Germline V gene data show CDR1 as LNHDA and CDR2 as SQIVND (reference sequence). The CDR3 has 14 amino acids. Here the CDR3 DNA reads TGTGCCAGTAGCAGATACGACAGGGCCTATGGCTACACCTTC. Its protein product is CASSRYDRAYGYTF.

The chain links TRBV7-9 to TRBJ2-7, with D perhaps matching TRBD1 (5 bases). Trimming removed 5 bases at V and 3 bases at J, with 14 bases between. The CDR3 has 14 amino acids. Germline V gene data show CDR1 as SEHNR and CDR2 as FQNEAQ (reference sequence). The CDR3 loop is CASSPDSRNYEQYF. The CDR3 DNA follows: TGTGCCAGCAGCCCAGACAGCAGGAACTACGAGCAGTACTTC.

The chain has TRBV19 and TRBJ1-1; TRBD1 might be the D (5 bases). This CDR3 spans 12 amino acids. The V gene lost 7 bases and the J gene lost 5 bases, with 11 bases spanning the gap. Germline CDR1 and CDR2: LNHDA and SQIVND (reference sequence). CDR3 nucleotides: TGTGCCAGTATTGGGGGTGGGACTGAAGCTTTCTTT. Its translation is CASIGGGTEAFF. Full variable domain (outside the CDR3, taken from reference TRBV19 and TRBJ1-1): DGGITQSPKYLFRKEGQNVTLSCEQNLNHDAMYWYRQDPGQGLRLIYYSQIVNDFQKGDIAEGYSVSREKKESFPLTVTSAQKNPTAFYLCASIGGGTEAFFGQGTRLTVV.

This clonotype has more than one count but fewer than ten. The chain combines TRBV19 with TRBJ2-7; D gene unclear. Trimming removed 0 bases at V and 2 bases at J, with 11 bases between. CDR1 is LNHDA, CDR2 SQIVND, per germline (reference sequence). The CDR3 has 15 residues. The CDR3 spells CASSIEDSKAYEQYF. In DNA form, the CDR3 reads TGTGCCAGTAGTATAGAGGATAGCAAAGCCTACGAGCAGTACTTC.

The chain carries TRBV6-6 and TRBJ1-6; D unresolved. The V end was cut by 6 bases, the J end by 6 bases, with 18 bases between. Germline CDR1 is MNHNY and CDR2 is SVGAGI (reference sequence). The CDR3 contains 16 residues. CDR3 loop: CASRGSSPQSNSPLHF. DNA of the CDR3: TGTGCCAGCAGGGGGTCCAGCCCCCAGAGTAATTCACCCCTCCACTTT.

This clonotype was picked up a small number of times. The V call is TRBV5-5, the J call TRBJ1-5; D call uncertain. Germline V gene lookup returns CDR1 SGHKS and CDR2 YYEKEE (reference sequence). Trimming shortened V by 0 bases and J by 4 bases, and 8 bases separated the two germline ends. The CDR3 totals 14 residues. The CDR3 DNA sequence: TGTGCCAGCAGCTTGGAACAGCGGAATCAGCCCCAGCATTTT. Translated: CASSLEQRNQPQHF.

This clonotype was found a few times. CDR3 DNA: TGTGCCAGCAGACCACAAGCCAATGAGCAGTTCTTC. Translating gives CASRPQANEQFF. The genes are TRBV6-2 or TRBV6-3 and TRBJ2-1; D unclear. CDR3 length: 12 residues. CDR1 MNHEY and CDR2 SVGEGT come from the germline V gene. V gave up 6 bases and J gave up 6 bases, with 9 bases separating them.

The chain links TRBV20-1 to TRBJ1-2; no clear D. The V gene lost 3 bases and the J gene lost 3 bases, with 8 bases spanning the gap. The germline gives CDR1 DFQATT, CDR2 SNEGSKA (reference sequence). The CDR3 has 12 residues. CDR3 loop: CSARSVDYGYTF. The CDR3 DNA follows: TGCAGTGCTAGGTCGGTCGACTATGGCTACACCTTC.

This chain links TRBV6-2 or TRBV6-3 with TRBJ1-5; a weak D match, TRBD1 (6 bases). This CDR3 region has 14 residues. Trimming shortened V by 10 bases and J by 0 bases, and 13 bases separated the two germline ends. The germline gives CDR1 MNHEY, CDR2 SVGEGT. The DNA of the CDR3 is TGTGCCACCGGGACATTTAATAGCAATCAGCCCCAGCATTTT. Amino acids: CATGTFNSNQPQHF.

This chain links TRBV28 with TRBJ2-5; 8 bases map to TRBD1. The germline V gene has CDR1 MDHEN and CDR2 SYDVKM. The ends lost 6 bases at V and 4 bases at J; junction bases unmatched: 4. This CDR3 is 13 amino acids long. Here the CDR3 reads CASRAGGPETQYF. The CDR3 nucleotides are TGTGCCAGCAGGGCAGGGGGCCCAGAGACCCAGTACTTC.

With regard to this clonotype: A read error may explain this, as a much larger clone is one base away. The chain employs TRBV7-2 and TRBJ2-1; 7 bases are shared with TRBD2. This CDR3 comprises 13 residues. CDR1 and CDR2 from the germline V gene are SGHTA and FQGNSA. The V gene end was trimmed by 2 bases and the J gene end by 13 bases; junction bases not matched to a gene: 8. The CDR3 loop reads CASSLMREWDQFF. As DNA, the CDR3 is TGTGCCAGCAGCTTAATGCGGGAGTGGGATCAGTTCTTC.

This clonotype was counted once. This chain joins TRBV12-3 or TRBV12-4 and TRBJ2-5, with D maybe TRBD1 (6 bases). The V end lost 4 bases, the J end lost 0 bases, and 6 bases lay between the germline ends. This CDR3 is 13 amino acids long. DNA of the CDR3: TGTGCCAGCAGTTGGACAGACCAAGAGACCCAGTACTTC. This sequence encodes CASSWTDQETQYF.

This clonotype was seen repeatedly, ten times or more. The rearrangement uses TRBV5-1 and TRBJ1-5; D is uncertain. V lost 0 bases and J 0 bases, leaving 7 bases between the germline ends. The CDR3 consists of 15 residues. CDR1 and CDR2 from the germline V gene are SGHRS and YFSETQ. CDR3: CASSLAGNSNQPQHF. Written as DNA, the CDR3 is TGCGCCAGCAGCTTGGCGGGGAATAGCAATCAGCCCCAGCATTTT.

In DNA, the CDR3 is TGTGCTAGTGGTCTACAGGGGGGAGTGACTGAAGCTTTCTTT. Translated, it gives CASGLQGGVTEAFF. This chain uses TRBV12-5 with TRBJ1-1, with 8 bases matching TRBD1. Trimming cost V 5 bases and J 5 bases; bases outside gene matches: 7. CDR1 and CDR2 (germline): LGHNT, FRNRAP. The CDR3 is 14 residues long.